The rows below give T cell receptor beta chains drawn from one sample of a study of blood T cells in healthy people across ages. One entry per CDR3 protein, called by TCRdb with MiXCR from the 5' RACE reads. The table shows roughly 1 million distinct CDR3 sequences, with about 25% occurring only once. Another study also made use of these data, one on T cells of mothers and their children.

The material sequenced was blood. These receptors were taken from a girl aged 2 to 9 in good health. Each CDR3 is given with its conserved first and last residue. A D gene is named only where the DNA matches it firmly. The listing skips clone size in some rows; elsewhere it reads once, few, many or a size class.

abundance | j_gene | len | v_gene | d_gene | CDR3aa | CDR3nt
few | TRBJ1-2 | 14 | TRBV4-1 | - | CASSQDGLARGYTF | TGCGCCAGCAGCCAAGACGGCCTGGCACGGGGCTACACCTTC
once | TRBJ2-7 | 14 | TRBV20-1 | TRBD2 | CSAPSGDAGYEQYF | TGCAGTGCTCCTAGCGGGGATGCTGGCTACGAGCAGTACTTC
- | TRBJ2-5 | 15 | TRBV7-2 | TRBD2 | CASSRELAGGQTQYF | TGTGCCAGCAGCCGAGAACTAGCGGGAGGACAGACCCAGTACTTC
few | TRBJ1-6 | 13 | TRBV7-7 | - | CASSLAVNSPLHF | TGTGCTAGCAGCTTAGCAGTTAATTCACCCCTCCACTTT
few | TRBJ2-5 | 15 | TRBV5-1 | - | CASSLWGQREETQYF | TGCGCCAGCAGCTTATGGGGACAGCGGGAGGAGACCCAGTACTTC
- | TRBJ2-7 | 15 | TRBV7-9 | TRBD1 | CASSQPGTGRYEQYF | TGTGCCAGCAGCCAACCCGGGACAGGGAGGTACGAGCAGTACTTC
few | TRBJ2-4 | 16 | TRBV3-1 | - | CASSLKERSKRNIQYF | TGTGCCAGCAGCCTCAAAGAGCGGTCGAAGAGGAACATTCAGTACTTC
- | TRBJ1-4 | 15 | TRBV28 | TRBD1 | CASSQYRGRLEKLSF | TGTGCCAGCAGTCAATACAGGGGGCGCCTTGAAAAACTGTCTTTT
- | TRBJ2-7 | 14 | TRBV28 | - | CASSLIGRIYEQYF | TGTGCCAGCAGTTTAATCGGGAGAATCTACGAGCAGTACTTC
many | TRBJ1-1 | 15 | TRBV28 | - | CASSPSQGFYTEAFF | TGTGCCAGCAGCCCTTCCCAGGGGTTTTACACTGAAGCTTTCTTT
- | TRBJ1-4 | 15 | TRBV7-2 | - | CASSLRRPPNEKLFF | TGTGCCAGCAGCTTGCGAAGGCCTCCGAATGAAAAACTGTTTTTT
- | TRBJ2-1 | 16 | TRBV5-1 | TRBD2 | CASSSPAGSSYNEQFF | TGCGCCAGCAGCTCGCCAGCGGGGAGCTCCTACAATGAGCAGTTCTTC
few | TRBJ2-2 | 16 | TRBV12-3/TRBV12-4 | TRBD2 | CASSLAAGGTNGELFF | TGTGCCAGCAGTCTCGCGGCGGGAGGGACGAACGGGGAGCTGTTTTTT
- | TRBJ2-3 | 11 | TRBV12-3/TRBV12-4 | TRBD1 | CASSLAGDRDF | TGTGCCAGCAGTTTGGCGGGGGACAGGGACTTT
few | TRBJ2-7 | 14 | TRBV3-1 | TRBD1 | CASSQEDRVSEQYF | TGTGCCAGCAGCCAAGAGGACAGGGTTTCCGAGCAGTACTTC
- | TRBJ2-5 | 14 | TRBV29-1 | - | CSVEATPWGETQYF | TGCAGCGTTGAGGCGACCCCGTGGGGAGAGACCCAGTACTTC
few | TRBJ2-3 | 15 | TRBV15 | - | CATSVTSTSTDTQYF | TGTGCCACCAGCGTAACATCGACTAGCACAGATACGCAGTATTTT
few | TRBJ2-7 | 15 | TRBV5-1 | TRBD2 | CASSLLAGASYEQYF | TGCGCCAGCAGCTTGTTAGCGGGTGCATCCTACGAGCAGTACTTC
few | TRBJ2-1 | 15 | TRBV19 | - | CASSIGKKGEDEQFF | TGTGCCAGTAGTATAGGCAAGAAGGGAGAGGATGAGCAGTTCTTC
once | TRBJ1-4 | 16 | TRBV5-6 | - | CASSLALQGLEEKLFF | TGTGCCAGCAGCTTGGCCCTCCAGGGGTTGGAAGAAAAACTGTTTTTT
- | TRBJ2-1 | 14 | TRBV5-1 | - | CASRAALHNDEQFF | TGCGCCAGCAGGGCCGCCCTACATAACGATGAGCAGTTCTTC
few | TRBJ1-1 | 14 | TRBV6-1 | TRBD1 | CASSENRGLYEAFF | TGTGCCAGCAGTGAAAACAGGGGGCTTTATGAAGCTTTCTTT
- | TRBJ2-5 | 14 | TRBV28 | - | CASSSPRYQETLYF | TGTGCCAGCAGCTCACCCCGGTACCAAGAGACCCTGTACTTC
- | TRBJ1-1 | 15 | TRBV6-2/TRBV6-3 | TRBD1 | CASSDGQGSNTEAFF | TGTGCCAGCAGTGATGGACAGGGGTCGAACACTGAAGCTTTCTTT
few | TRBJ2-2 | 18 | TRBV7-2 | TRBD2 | CASSFYTSGSWGSGELFF | TGTGCCAGCAGCTTTTATACTAGCGGGAGTTGGGGTTCCGGGGAGCTGTTTTTT
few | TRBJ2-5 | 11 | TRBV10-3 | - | CASSGEATQYF | TGTGCCAGCTCGGGGGAGGCGACCCAGTACTTC
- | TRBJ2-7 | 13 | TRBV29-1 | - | CSVVEQGIYEQYF | TGCAGCGTTGTTGAACAGGGTATTTACGAGCAGTACTTC
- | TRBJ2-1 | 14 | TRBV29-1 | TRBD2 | CSVEAGGFPDEQFF | TGCAGCGTTGAGGCGGGAGGGTTCCCCGATGAGCAGTTCTTC
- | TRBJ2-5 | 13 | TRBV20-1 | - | CSAIDSKKETQYF | TGCAGTGCTATAGACTCCAAGAAAGAGACCCAGTACTTC
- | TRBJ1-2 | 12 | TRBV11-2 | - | CASSLVIEGYTF | TGTGCCAGCAGCTTAGTCATTGAGGGCTACACCTTC
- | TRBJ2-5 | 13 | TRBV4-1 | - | CASSQGPIETQYF | TGCGCCAGCAGCCAAGGACCAATCGAGACCCAGTACTTC
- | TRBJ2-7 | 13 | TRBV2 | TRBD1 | CASAGTGVNEQYF | TGTGCCAGTGCCGGGACAGGGGTCAACGAGCAGTACTTC
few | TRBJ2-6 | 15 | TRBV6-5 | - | CASSPGSTGANVLTF | TGTGCCAGCAGTCCCGGTTCCACTGGGGCCAACGTCCTGACTTTC
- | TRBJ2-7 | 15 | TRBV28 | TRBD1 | CASSLGTGLTYEQYF | TGTGCCAGCAGTTTAGGGACAGGATTAACCTACGAGCAGTACTTC
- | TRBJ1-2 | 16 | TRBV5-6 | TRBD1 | CASSYNLGQSNYGYTF | TGTGCCAGCAGCTACAATCTGGGACAGTCTAACTATGGCTACACCTTC
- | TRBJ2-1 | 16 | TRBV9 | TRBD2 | CASSVAGSGIYNEQFF | TGTGCCAGCAGCGTAGCCGGTAGCGGGATTTACAATGAGCAGTTCTTC
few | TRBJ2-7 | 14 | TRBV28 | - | CASRAPSLSYEQYF | TGTGCCAGCAGAGCCCCCAGCCTCTCCTACGAGCAGTACTTC